The entry below describes one T cell receptor (beta chain). The antigen is unknown. The missing conserved phenylalanine or tryptophan at the end of this CDR3 makes a read error likely. Unsorted bulk tissue of roughly 18-31 mg yielded co-extracted RNA and DNA. Tumor regions sampled: superior, inferior, left, right poles, and centre. This record comes from a study of tumor-infiltrating lymphocytes in primary liver carcinoma. Regarding the study as a whole: Presence in all five tumor regions was observed for only about 8-25% of top clones. Tumors had a top-250-clone fraction that was significantly higher than blood (p = 0.039). It was tumor-adjacent and tumor-blood pairs that overlapped less than tumor region pairs did.

Production of TCR beta cDNA used around 460 ng total RNA together with a constant-region primer. Modified slightly, ARM-PCR produced TCR beta libraries over three nested multiplex PCR rounds. The study ran its first two PCR rounds for roughly 10 cycles each, using TRBV1-TRBV30 forward primers and a C-beta reverse primer. A single record per CDR3 protein comes from TCRdb applying MiXCR to the multiplex PCR reads. The sample holds some 180,000 distinct CDR3 sequences; around four fifths are singletons and the top ten take approximately 18%. The CDR3 has 18 amino acids. Germline CDR1 and CDR2: SQVTM and ANQGSEA.

This clonotype was obtained from a man in his forties with primary liver carcinoma and hepatitis B virus infection. This chain joins TRBV29-1 and TRBJ2-6; 12 positions match TRBD2. Input material: tumor tissue from primary liver carcinoma. The DNA of the CDR3 is TGCAGCGTTGGAGTGACTAGCGGGAGCCTCTCTGCGGCCAACGTCCTGACTTAC. It specifies CSVGVTSGSLSAANVLTY.